A single sample is the source of the 20 T cell receptor beta chains below, sequenced in a study of T cells in Graves' hyperthyroidism and ophthalmopathy. The investigators amplified TCR beta CDR3 regions from RNA transcripts. The HTBI primer set drove a first-round RT-PCR of the TCR CDR3. Each CDR3 protein gets one entry after TCRdb re-called the multiplex PCR reads with MiXCR. The data hold a few hundred thousand distinct CDR3 sequences, with 18% observed a single time. The material sequenced was blood. The source of these receptors is a man aged 40-49 years with Graves' hyperthyroidism.

This clonotype has a handful of counts. This sequence joins TRBV9 and TRBJ2-3; D is uncertain. Germline values: CDR1 SGDLS, CDR2 YYNGEE. V was shortened by 0 bases and J by 9 bases, with 8 bases between the two germline ends. The length of the CDR3 is 12 residues. Here the CDR3 DNA reads TGTGCCAGCAGCGTAGGCTCTCGGACGCAGTATTTT. Protein product: CASSVGSRTQYF. Full variable domain (missing parts from reference TRBV9 and TRBJ2-3): DSGVTQTPKHLITATGQRVTLRCSPRSGDLSVYWYQQSLDQGLQFLIQYYNGEERAKGNILERFSAQQFPDLHSELNLSSLELGDSALYFCASSVGSRTQYFGPGTRLTVL.

The sample holds many counts of this clonotype. The chain joins TRBV3-1 to TRBJ1-1, with 9 bases fitting TRBD1. V trimming: 4 bases; J trimming: 3 bases; junction bases outside the gene matches: 3. Germline CDR1 and CDR2: LGHDT and YNNKEL (reference sequence). This CDR3 spans 14 amino acids. The CDR3 DNA reads as TGTGCCAGCAGCCTTGACAGGGGGGACACTGAAGCTTTCTTT. Amino acid sequence: CASSLDRGDTEAFF.

This clonotype was counted only a few times. The rearrangement links TRBV19 to TRBJ2-7; D ambiguous. V gave up 3 bases and J gave up 2 bases, with 8 bases separating them. The germline V gene encodes CDR1 LNHDA and CDR2 SQIVND (reference sequence). The CDR3 spans 13 residues. The CDR3 DNA reads as TGTGCCAGTAGTATTAGGCAGACCTACGAGCAGTACTTC. As protein: CASSIRQTYEQYF.

The chain joins TRBV18 to TRBJ2-1, with D perhaps matching TRBD1 (6 bases). CDR1 is KGHSH, CDR2 LQKENI, per germline. This CDR3 region has 13 residues. V was cut by 2 bases and J by 10 bases, with 12 bases left in between. DNA of the CDR3: TGTGCCAGCTCACCAGTTTCTACAGGGGAGCAGTTCTTC. Translation: CASSPVSTGEQFF.

J is TRBJ2-1 and V is TRBV11-2; unclear D gene. The V end was cut by 2 bases, the J end by 8 bases, with 7 bases between. Germline loops: CDR1 SGHAT, CDR2 FQNNGV. This CDR3 is built from 12 residues. CDR3 region: CASSLLEDEQFF. The CDR3 bases are TGTGCCAGCAGCTTACTAGAGGATGAGCAGTTCTTC.

The gene calls are TRBV2 and TRBJ2-1, with 7 bases that match TRBD2. This CDR3 contains 14 residues. CDR1 SNHLY and CDR2 FYNNEI come from the germline V gene. Losses at the gene ends were 7 bases for V and 3 bases for J; bases not matched to a gene: 6. The CDR3 is CASKGAGDYNEQFF. In nucleotides, the CDR3 is TGTGCCAGCAAGGGTGCGGGGGACTACAATGAGCAGTTCTTC.

This clonotype was recorded many times. V usage is TRBV3-1 and J usage is TRBJ2-5; D might be TRBD2 (7 bases). This CDR3 is 16 amino acids long. V dropped 0 bases and J dropped 3 bases, with 14 bases sitting between them. In germline, CDR1 is LGHDT, CDR2 YNNKEL (reference sequence). CDR3 coding DNA: TGTGCCAGCAGCCAAGACAAGGGGGGGATTAAAGAGACCCAGTACTTC. Protein: CASSQDKGGIKETQYF.

The J gene is TRBJ2-5, the V gene TRBV5-4; maybe TRBD2 (5 bases). Trimming stripped 2 bases from V and 4 bases from J, with 9 bases between. CDR1 and CDR2 (germline): SGHNT, YYREEE (reference sequence). This CDR3 spans 13 amino acids. The CDR3 DNA reads as TGTGCCAGCAGCTTAATAGCGAGAGAGACCCAGTACTTC. Amino acids: CASSLIARETQYF.

This clonotype appeared many times. The V gene is TRBV28, the J gene TRBJ2-7; TRBD1 is a possible D gene (5 bases). CDR3 size: 14 residues. Deletions cut 5 bases from V and 0 bases from J, with 11 bases between. Germline assignment: CDR1 MDHEN and CDR2 SYDVKM. CDR3 nucleotides: TGTGCCAGCAGTGAGGACACAGCCTCCTACGAGCAGTACTTC. Protein product: CASSEDTASYEQYF. Combining the CDR3 with reference TRBV28 and TRBJ2-7 gives the whole variable domain DVKVTQSSRYLVKRTGEKVFLECVQDMDHENMFWYRQDPGLGLRLIYFSYDVKMKEKGDIPEGYSVSREKKERFSLILESASTNQTSMYLCASSEDTASYEQYFGPGTRLTVT.

This chain joins TRBV29-1 and TRBJ1-1, with D tentatively TRBD1 (5 bases). The germline gives CDR1 SQVTM, CDR2 ANQGSEA. This CDR3 has 12 amino acids. V lost 6 bases, J lost 1 base, and 9 bases lay in between. The CDR3 nucleotides read TGCAGCGTGGCACAGGCGAACACTGAAGCTTTCTTT. Translating it yields CSVAQANTEAFF.

This clonotype was counted a few times. This chain connects TRBV27 to TRBJ2-7; TRBD1 or TRBD2 may be the D gene (6 bases each). V was cut by 3 bases and J by 1 base, with 25 bases left in between. Germline V gene sequence: CDR1 MNHEY, CDR2 SMNVEV (reference sequence). CDR3 length: 19 residues. The CDR3 DNA reads TGTGCCAGCAGTTTCCTCGGGGGCCGAGCTCACAGGAAATCCTACGAGCAGTACTTC. As protein: CASSFLGGRAHRKSYEQYF.

The sample holds many counts of this clonotype. This chain joins TRBV7-2 and TRBJ2-1; D remains unclear. V was clipped by 3 bases and J by 4 bases, with 10 bases between them. CDR3 length equals 14 residues. In germline, CDR1 is SGHTA, CDR2 FQGNSA. CDR3 sequence (DNA): TGTGCCAGCAGCTTGGCTGCTACGTACAATGAGCAGTTCTTC. This codes for CASSLAATYNEQFF.

This clonotype appeared many times. The chain uses TRBV7-6 and TRBJ1-1; D is uncertain. CDR3 length equals 13 residues. V was pared by 5 bases and J by 0 bases, with 7 bases between. Germline loops: CDR1 SGHVS, CDR2 FNYEAQ. The DNA for the CDR3 is TGTGCCAGCAGCGCCTACCTGAACACTGAAGCTTTCTTT. The encoded protein is CASSAYLNTEAFF.

This clonotype was counted at least ten times. This chain uses TRBV7-3 with TRBJ2-1; 9 bases align to TRBD1. Germline V gene sequence: CDR1 SGHTA, CDR2 FQGTGA. CDR3 length equals 16 residues. The V segment lost 7 bases and the J segment 0 bases; nucleotides outside the gene matches: 7. Here the CDR3 reads CASTQQGASSYNEQFF. DNA of the CDR3: TGTGCCAGCACCCAACAGGGGGCGAGCTCCTACAATGAGCAGTTCTTC.

In its sample, this clonotype was seen many times. This chain uses TRBV30 with TRBJ2-7, with 7 bases matching TRBD2. The germline gives CDR1 GTSNPN, CDR2 SVGIG (reference sequence). Trimming took 0 bases from V and 2 from J; bases not matched to a gene: 13. The CDR3 runs 17 residues. The CDR3 spells CAWSVLGGLEDPYEQYF. In nucleotides, the CDR3 is TGTGCCTGGAGTGTACTAGGTGGACTAGAAGACCCCTACGAGCAGTACTTC.

This clonotype occurred many times. The chain joins TRBV11-2 to TRBJ2-7; D unresolved. V lost 5 bases to trimming and J lost 0 bases, with 11 bases between them. Germline loops: CDR1 SGHAT, CDR2 FQNNGV. This CDR3 comprises 14 residues. CDR3 residues: CASSPARNSYEQYF. The CDR3 coding sequence is TGTGCCAGCAGCCCGGCCAGAAACTCCTACGAGCAGTACTTC.

This clonotype occurred many times. The V call is TRBV20-1, the J call TRBJ2-2; D gene ambiguous. Germline V CDR1 and CDR2: DFQATT, SNEGSKA (reference sequence). The germline V and J ends were trimmed by 3 bases and 0 bases, with 5 bases remaining between them. This CDR3 is built from 13 residues. The CDR3: CSARASNTGELFF. The CDR3 DNA follows: TGCAGTGCTAGGGCCTCGAACACCGGGGAGCTGTTTTTT.

This clonotype was seen ten or more times. This chain uses TRBV20-1 with TRBJ2-3; TRBD1 agrees at 9 bases. CDR1 is DFQATT, CDR2 SNEGSKA, per germline (reference sequence). V gave up 3 bases and J gave up 1 base; unmatched junction bases: 2. The CDR3 has 14 amino acids. The CDR3 loop reads CSARGQGGTDTQYF. The CDR3 bases are TGCAGTGCTAGGGGACAGGGAGGCACAGATACGCAGTATTTT.

This clonotype was detected many times. This CDR3 is CASRDRVYGYTF. The CDR3 nucleotides are TGTGCCAGCCGGGACAGGGTCTATGGCTACACCTTC. V is TRBV2 and J is TRBJ1-2; 9 bases are shared with TRBD1. J was trimmed by 4 bases and V by 8 bases; bases with no gene match: 2. The CDR3 is 12 amino acids. Germline V gene data show CDR1 as SNHLY and CDR2 as FYNNEI.

This chain connects TRBV11-2 to TRBJ2-1; 7 positions agree with TRBD2. J lost 3 bases, V lost 3 bases, and 5 bases had no gene match. The CDR3 covers 15 residues. Looked up from germline, CDR1 is SGHAT and CDR2 is FQNNGV. CDR3 bases: TGTGCCAGCAGCTTCGGGAGCGGGATCTACAATGAGCAGTTCTTC. Its protein product is CASSFGSGIYNEQFF.